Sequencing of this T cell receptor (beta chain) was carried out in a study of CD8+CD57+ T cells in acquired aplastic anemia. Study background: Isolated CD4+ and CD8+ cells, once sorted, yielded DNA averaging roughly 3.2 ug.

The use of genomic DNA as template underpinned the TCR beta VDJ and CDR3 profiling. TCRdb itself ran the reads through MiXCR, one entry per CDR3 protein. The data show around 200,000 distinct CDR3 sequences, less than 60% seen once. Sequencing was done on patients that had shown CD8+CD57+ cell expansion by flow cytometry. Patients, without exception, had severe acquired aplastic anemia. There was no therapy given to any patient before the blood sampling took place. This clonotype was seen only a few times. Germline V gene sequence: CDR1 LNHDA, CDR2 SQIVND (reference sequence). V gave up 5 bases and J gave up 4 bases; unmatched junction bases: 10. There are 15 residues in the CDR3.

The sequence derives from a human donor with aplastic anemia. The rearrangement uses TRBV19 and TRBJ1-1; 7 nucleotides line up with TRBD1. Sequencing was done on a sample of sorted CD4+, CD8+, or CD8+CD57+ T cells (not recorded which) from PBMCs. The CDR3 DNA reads TGTGCCAGTAGTTTCCTGACAGGGCAGAGCACTGAAGCTTTCTTT. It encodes CASSFLTGQSTEAFF.